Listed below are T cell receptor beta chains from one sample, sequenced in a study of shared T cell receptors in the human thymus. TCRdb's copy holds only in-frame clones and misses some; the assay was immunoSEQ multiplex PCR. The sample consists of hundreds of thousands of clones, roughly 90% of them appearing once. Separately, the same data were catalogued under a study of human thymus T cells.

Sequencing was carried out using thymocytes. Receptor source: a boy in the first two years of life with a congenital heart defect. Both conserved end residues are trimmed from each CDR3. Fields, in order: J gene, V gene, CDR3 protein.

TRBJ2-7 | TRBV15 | ATSLRTSGLRGGRSEQY
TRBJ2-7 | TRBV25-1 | ASSGPYEQY
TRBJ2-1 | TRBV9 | ASSVGRDRYNEQF
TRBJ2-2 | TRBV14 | ASSQRGGDTGELF
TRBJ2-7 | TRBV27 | ASSPDWAGGPHEQY
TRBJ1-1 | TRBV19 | ASSIGARSTEAF
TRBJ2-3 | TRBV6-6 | ASRAVDTQY
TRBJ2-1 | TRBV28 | ASSLGASGSVLDEQF
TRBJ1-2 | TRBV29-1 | SVEGGRKGYT
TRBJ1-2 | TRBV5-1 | ASSFLPHTGDYGYT
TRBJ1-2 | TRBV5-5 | ASSLAHRDSSNSNYGYT
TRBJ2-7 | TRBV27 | ASSLSRLATEQY
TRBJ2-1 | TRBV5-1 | ASSLGSEGTSLLDEQF
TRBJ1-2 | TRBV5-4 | ASSFAGTGDNYGYT
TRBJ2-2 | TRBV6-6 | ASSASGENTGELF
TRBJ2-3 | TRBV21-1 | ASSKDPKGNWADTQY